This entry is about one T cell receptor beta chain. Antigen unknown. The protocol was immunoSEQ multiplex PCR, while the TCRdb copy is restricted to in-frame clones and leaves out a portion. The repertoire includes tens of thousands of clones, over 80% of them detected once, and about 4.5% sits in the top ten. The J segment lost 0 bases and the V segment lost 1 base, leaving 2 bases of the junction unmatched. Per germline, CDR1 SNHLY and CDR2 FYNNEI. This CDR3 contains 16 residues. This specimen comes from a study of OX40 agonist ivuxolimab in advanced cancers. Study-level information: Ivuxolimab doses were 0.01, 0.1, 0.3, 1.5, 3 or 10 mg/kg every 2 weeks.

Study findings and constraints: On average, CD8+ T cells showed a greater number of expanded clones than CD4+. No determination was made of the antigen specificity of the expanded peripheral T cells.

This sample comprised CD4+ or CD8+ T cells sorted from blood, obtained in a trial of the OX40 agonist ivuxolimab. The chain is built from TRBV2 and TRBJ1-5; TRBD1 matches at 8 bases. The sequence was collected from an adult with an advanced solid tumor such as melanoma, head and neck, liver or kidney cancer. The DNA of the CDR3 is TGTGCCAGCAGTGAAGTGGACAGGGTTAGCAATCAGCCCCAGCATTTT. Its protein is CASSEVDRVSNQPQHF.